This TCR beta chain was obtained from a study of shared clonotypes between healthy human individuals. Profiling relied on immunoSEQ multiplex PCR, and the TCRdb table lists in-frame clones only, not all of them. The sample holds nearly 1 million clones, approximately 80% seen once. The material sequenced was memory CD4+ T cells sorted from blood. The subset here: CD45RA-negative fraction. This clonotype was obtained from a man between 18 and 29 years old in good health.

In DNA, the CDR3 is TGCGCCAGCAGCCAAGATCAAAGACAGGCCAACACTGAAGCTTTCTTT. Protein product: CASSQDQRQANTEAFF. The chain is built from TRBV4-3 and TRBJ1-1, with a possible D match to TRBD1 (6 bases). The CDR3 contains 16 residues. Germline loops: CDR1 LGHNA, CDR2 YSLEER. Trimming cost V 0 bases and J 2 bases, with 13 bases left between them.